This T cell receptor (beta chain) came from a study of OX40 agonist ivuxolimab in advanced cancers. The wider study: A male proportion of about 80% was recorded, with mean age approximately 57 years and range 23 to 79. Findings and caveats of the study: Which antigen the expanded peripheral T cells recognized is unknown. Partial responders treated at 0.1-3.0 mg/kg exhibited clonal expansion among the lowest measured.

About this clone: Its antigen is unidentified.

Patients who had autoimmune disease history or got systemic immunosuppression were left out. V gave up 2 bases and J gave up 7 bases, with 9 bases separating them. Looked up from germline, CDR1 is SGHAT and CDR2 is FQNNGV. The CDR3 has 14 residues. The repertoire was sequenced with immunoSEQ multiplex PCR; TCRdb's copy has only in-frame clones and lacks some. Of 90,000 or so clones in the sample, around nine tenths are singletons; the top ten hold roughly 1.1%. The sample was CD4+ or CD8+ T cells sorted from blood, taken in a trial of the OX40 agonist ivuxolimab. This sequence joins TRBV11-2 and TRBJ1-6; no reliable D call. The sequence was collected from an adult with an advanced solid tumor such as melanoma, head and neck, liver or kidney cancer. The CDR3 spells CASSLKGLNSPLHF. CDR3 in DNA: TGTGCCAGCAGCTTAAAAGGGCTAAATTCACCCCTCCACTTT.